These 5 T cell receptor beta chains share one sample of origin, sequenced in a study of T cell responses to AZD1222 COVID-19 vaccine. Method: immunoSEQ multiplex PCR; TCRdb's copy keeps in-frame clones and lacks some. The table lists roughly 200,000 clones, about 89% of them singletons, with more than 1.5% in the top ten. Sequenced material: peripheral blood, taken 28 days after the second AZD1222 dose. The receptors stem from an adult who received the AZD1222 COVID-19 vaccine.

The rearrangement links TRBV12-3 or TRBV12-4 to TRBJ1-3; D unclear. The CDR3 runs 13 residues. The V end was cut by 7 bases, the J end by 2 bases, with 9 bases between. The CDR3 nucleotides read TGTGCCAGCACCATGAGAACTGGAAACACCATATATTTT. Protein product: CASTMRTGNTIYF.

This rearrangement joins TRBV10-3 to TRBJ1-4, with unresolved D. This CDR3 comprises 14 residues. Germline values: CDR1 ENHRY, CDR2 SYGVKD. The germline V and J ends were trimmed by 6 bases and 0 bases, with 8 bases remaining between them. The CDR3 sequence is CAISSGATNEKLFF. CDR3 coding DNA: TGTGCCATCAGCTCCGGGGCAACTAATGAAAAACTGTTTTTT.

The V and J genes are TRBV21-1 and TRBJ2-7; the DNA was not used to check the table's D call, TRBD2. TRBV21-1 is a recognized pseudogene. The CDR3 is made up of 16 amino acids. CDR3 residues: CASSNRTSGSFYEQYF. Here the CDR3 DNA reads TGTGCCAGCAGCAACAGGACTAGCGGGAGTTTCTACGAGCAGTACTTC.

The chain recombines TRBV4-1 with TRBJ2-3; 14 positions agree with TRBD2. The V and J ends lost 4 bases and 1 base, in that order; junction bases with no gene match: 1. The CDR3 extends over 16 amino acids. CDR1 MGHRA and CDR2 YSYEKL come from the germline V gene. The CDR3 sequence is CASSPGLAGGTDTQYF. The CDR3 region has the DNA TGCGCCAGCAGCCCGGGACTAGCGGGAGGCACAGATACGCAGTATTTT.

This sequence joins TRBV3-1 (or the pseudogene TRBV3-2) and TRBJ2-7; a possible D gene is TRBD2 (6 bases). This CDR3 contains 16 residues. The V gene lost 4 bases and the J gene lost 2 bases, with 18 bases spanning the gap. In germline, CDR1 is LGHDT, CDR2 YNNKEL (reference sequence). Written as DNA, the CDR3 is TGTGCCAGCAGCCCGCGGCAAGCGGGTCTCACCTACGAGCAGTACTTC. Amino acid sequence: CASSPRQAGLTYEQYF.